A single sample is the source of the 6 T cell receptor beta chains below, sequenced in a study of blood T cell repertoires in COVID-19. Only in-frame clones appear in the TCRdb table, and some are missing; sequencing was by immunoSEQ multiplex PCR. This table holds about 270,000 clones, more than 75% found once. What was sequenced was peripheral blood. All receptors come from a man in his forties or fifties with active or convalescent COVID-19.

The chain has TRBV5-1 and TRBJ2-1; a possible D gene is TRBD2 (6 bases). Germline loops: CDR1 SGHRS, CDR2 YFSETQ. The CDR3 is 16 residues long. V lost 2 bases and J 1 base, leaving 13 bases between the germline ends. The CDR3: CASSLAPGESYNEQFF. The CDR3 nucleotides read TGCGCCAGCAGCTTAGCGCCGGGGGAGTCCTACAATGAGCAGTTCTTC.

The table lists this clone with a count of one. The V gene is TRBV6-5, the J gene TRBJ1-3; tentative D call: TRBD1 (5 bases). CDR1 MNHEY and CDR2 SVGAGI come from the germline V gene. The germline V and J ends were trimmed by 2 bases and 0 bases, with 11 bases remaining between them. This CDR3 region has 16 residues. CDR3 DNA sequence: TGTGCCAGCAGTTACCGGGGGGACCCCTCTGGAAACACCATATATTTT. Translation: CASSYRGDPSGNTIYF.

For the CDR3, the DNA is TGTGCCACCAGTGATCGGGACAGGGACTACAATGAGCAGTTCTTC. It codes for CATSDRDRDYNEQFF. J is TRBJ2-1 and V is TRBV24-1; 9 positions agree with TRBD1. CDR1 KGHDR and CDR2 SFDVKD come from the germline V gene. This CDR3 contains 15 residues. With V trimmed by 3 bases and J by 3 bases, 2 bases remained unmatched.

The gene calls are TRBV28 and TRBJ2-3; D is perhaps TRBD1 (6 bases). CDR1 MDHEN and CDR2 SYDVKM come from the germline V gene. V was clipped by 6 bases and J by 4 bases, with 8 bases between them. CDR3 length: 12 residues. This CDR3 is CASSQGPDTQYF. The CDR3 DNA follows: TGTGCCAGCAGCCAGGGGCCAGATACGCAGTATTTT.

This clone was recorded once. The gene calls are TRBV5-8 and TRBJ1-1, with unresolved D. The V and J ends lost 2 bases and 1 base respectively, with 3 bases between them. The CDR3 runs to 12 residues. CDR1 is SGHTS, CDR2 YDEGEE, per germline. The CDR3 sequence: CASSFGNTEAFF. For the CDR3, the DNA is TGTGCCAGCAGCTTCGGGAACACTGAAGCTTTCTTT.

This chain links TRBV6-5 with TRBJ1-2, with D possibly being TRBD1 (6 bases). Per the germline V gene, CDR1 is MNHEY and CDR2 is SVGAGI. The CDR3 loop spans 14 amino acids. V was trimmed by 2 bases and J by 8 bases, leaving 15 bases between them. The CDR3 DNA sequence: TGTGCCAGCAGTTACCGGCAGGGGTTAAGCGGCTACACCTTC. Translated, it gives CASSYRQGLSGYTF.